These 16 T cell receptor beta chains came from one sample sequenced in a study of shared clonotypes between healthy human individuals. This table comes from immunoSEQ multiplex PCR, and its TCRdb copy is limited to in-frame clones, with some not included. The sample has about 980,000 clones, approximately 76% seen once. The sample taken for sequencing was memory CD4+ T cells sorted from blood. Subset reported: CD45RA-negative fraction. Source of these receptors: a man aged 18-30 years in good health.

V gene TRBV6-6 combines with J gene TRBJ2-2; 8 nucleotides line up with TRBD1. Germline V gene sequence: CDR1 MNHNY, CDR2 SVGAGI (reference sequence). The CDR3 runs to 13 residues. V lost 7 bases, J lost 5 bases, and 3 bases stayed unmatched. The CDR3 region has the DNA TGTGCCAGCACCAGGACAGGGACCGGGGAGCTGTTTTTT. It yields the protein CASTRTGTGELFF.

The DNA for the CDR3 is TGTGCCAGTGCTGCGGCGGGCACAGATACGCAGTATTTT. Translation gives CASAAAGTDTQYF. The genes are TRBV10-3 and TRBJ2-3; unclear D gene. Trimming removed 10 bases from V and 1 base from J, with 12 bases in between. CDR1 is ENHRY, CDR2 SYGVKD, per germline. CDR3 length: 13 residues.

The sample holds a few counts of this clone. The V gene is TRBV18, the J gene TRBJ2-1; D is uncertain. The V and J ends lost 2 bases and 16 bases respectively, with 12 bases between them. The CDR3 totals 11 residues. The germline V gene encodes CDR1 KGHSH and CDR2 LQKENI. CDR3 sequence (DNA): TGTGCCAGCTCACCAGCAGGAGATCGCTTCTTC. Residues: CASSPAGDRFF.

The chain employs TRBV5-5 and TRBJ1-5; the D gene is possibly TRBD1 (6 bases). Trimming pared 4 bases from V and 4 bases from J, leaving 21 bases between. Germline V gene lookup returns CDR1 SGHKS and CDR2 YYEKEE (reference sequence). The CDR3 consists of 17 residues. CDR3 in DNA: TGTGCCAGCAGCCTTGAATACGGCGACAGGACGAATCAGCCCCAGCATTTT. Its protein is CASSLEYGDRTNQPQHF.

CDR3 loop: CATRGGSTNEKLFF. The CDR3 nucleotides are TGTGCCACCAGGGGGGGATCAACTAATGAAAAACTGTTTTTT. The chain has TRBV15 and TRBJ1-4; TRBD1 might be the D (5 bases). Germline loops: CDR1 LNHNV, CDR2 YYDKDF (reference sequence). The CDR3 is 14 amino acids. V was cut by 6 bases and J by 0 bases, with 8 bases left in between.

This chain connects TRBV7-2 to TRBJ1-5; D gene uncertain. V lost 1 base, J lost 1 base, and 11 bases lay in between. This CDR3 comprises 16 residues. Germline V gives CDR1 SGHTA, CDR2 FQGNSA. CDR3 coding DNA: TGTGCCAGCAGCTTAGATCCCGGAGGAAGCAATCAGCCCCAGCATTTT. Its translation is CASSLDPGGSNQPQHF.

The chain couples TRBV19 to TRBJ2-7; tentatively, D is TRBD2 (6 bases). CDR1 is LNHDA, CDR2 SQIVND, per germline (reference sequence). V lost 5 bases to trimming and J lost 3 bases, with 11 bases between them. The CDR3 consists of 13 residues. Here the CDR3 reads CASSGRRVYEQYF. CDR3 in DNA: TGTGCCAGTAGTGGCAGGAGGGTCTACGAGCAGTACTTC. Together with reference TRBV19 and TRBJ2-7, the CDR3 gives the full variable domain: DGGITQSPKYLFRKEGQNVTLSCEQNLNHDAMYWYRQDPGQGLRLIYYSQIVNDFQKGDIAEGYSVSREKKESFPLTVTSAQKNPTAFYLCASSGRRVYEQYFGPGTRLTVT.

V gene TRBV18 combines with J gene TRBJ2-1; the match to TRBD2 covers 8 bases. Germline CDR1 and CDR2: KGHSH and LQKENI. The CDR3 spans 15 residues. Trimming removed 1 base from V and 5 bases from J; junction bases left unmatched: 4. DNA for the CDR3: TGTGCCAGCTCACCACGAAGCGGGAGACACAATGAGCAGTTCTTC. Amino acids: CASSPRSGRHNEQFF.

The V call is TRBV19, the J call TRBJ1-1; D is unresolved. Germline V gives CDR1 LNHDA, CDR2 SQIVND (reference sequence). The V end was cut by 6 bases, the J end by 1 base, with 9 bases between. This CDR3 is built from 13 residues. Here the CDR3 reads CASSLDGNTEAFF. The CDR3 bases are TGTGCCAGTAGCCTGGACGGGAACACTGAAGCTTTCTTT.

CDR3 in DNA: TGTGCCAGCAGCGGAACAGGGGGAGGAAATTCACCCCTCCACTTT. Protein sequence: CASSGTGGGNSPLHF. The V call is TRBV9, the J call TRBJ1-6; 8 bases line up with TRBD1. The CDR3 is 15 residues long. The V gene end was trimmed by 3 bases and the J gene end by 7 bases; junction bases not matched to a gene: 6. Germline values: CDR1 SGDLS, CDR2 YYNGEE.

The chain recombines TRBV29-1 with TRBJ2-3, with 16 positions matching TRBD2. CDR1 SQVTM and CDR2 ANQGSEA come from the germline V gene. The V segment lost 6 bases and the J segment 6 bases; nucleotides outside the gene matches: 3. This CDR3 has 14 amino acids. CDR3 sequence (DNA): TGCAGCGTGGGGACTAGCGGGAGGGCTGATACGCAGTATTTT. Its protein is CSVGTSGRADTQYF.

V usage is TRBV19 and J usage is TRBJ2-5; D not resolved. CDR1 and CDR2 from the germline V gene are LNHDA and SQIVND (reference sequence). CDR3 length: 12 residues. V gave up 6 bases and J gave up 7 bases, with 12 bases separating them. The CDR3 spells CASSPEWGTQYF. The CDR3 nucleotides read TGTGCCAGTAGCCCGGAGTGGGGGACCCAGTACTTC. Full variable domain (remainder filled in from reference TRBV19 and TRBJ2-5): DGGITQSPKYLFRKEGQNVTLSCEQNLNHDAMYWYRQDPGQGLRLIYYSQIVNDFQKGDIAEGYSVSREKKESFPLTVTSAQKNPTAFYLCASSPEWGTQYFGPGTRLLVL.

This sequence joins TRBV7-6 and TRBJ2-2; D possibly corresponds to TRBD1 (6 bases). CDR1 SGHVS and CDR2 FNYEAQ come from the germline V gene. Trimming removed 1 base at V and 6 bases at J, with 12 bases between. This CDR3 comprises 15 residues. The CDR3 spells CASSLDRARAGELFF. The CDR3 region has the DNA TGTGCCAGCAGCTTAGACAGGGCCAGGGCCGGGGAGCTGTTTTTT.

The chain has TRBV14 and TRBJ1-1; tentatively, D is TRBD1 (6 bases). The CDR3 totals 12 residues. CDR1 is SGHDN, CDR2 FVKESK, per germline. Trimming removed 6 bases at V and 8 bases at J, with 13 bases between. The CDR3, as DNA: TGTGCCAGCAGACCGACAGGACAAGAAGCTTTCTTT. This gives the protein CASRPTGQEAFF.

V usage is TRBV14 and J usage is TRBJ2-6; no reliable D call. CDR3 size: 15 residues. Trimming left V 2 bases short and J 4 bases short, with 9 bases between. The germline CDR1 and CDR2 sequences are SGHDN and FVKESK. CDR3 bases: TGTGCCAGCAGCCAAAGGGCTCGCGGGGCCAACGTCCTGACTTTC. This gives the protein CASSQRARGANVLTF.

A remark on this clone: Other DNA sequences within the sample encode an identical CDR3. This rearrangement joins TRBV15 to TRBJ1-3; tentatively, D is TRBD1 (6 bases). V was pared by 0 bases and J by 0 bases, with 15 bases between. The CDR3 is 18 residues long. CDR1 is LNHNV and CDR2 is YYDKDF in the germline V gene (reference sequence). The CDR3 region has the DNA TGTGCCACCAGCAGAGATCAGGGGACACTCTTCTCTGGAAACACCATATATTTT. It translates to CATSRDQGTLFSGNTIYF.